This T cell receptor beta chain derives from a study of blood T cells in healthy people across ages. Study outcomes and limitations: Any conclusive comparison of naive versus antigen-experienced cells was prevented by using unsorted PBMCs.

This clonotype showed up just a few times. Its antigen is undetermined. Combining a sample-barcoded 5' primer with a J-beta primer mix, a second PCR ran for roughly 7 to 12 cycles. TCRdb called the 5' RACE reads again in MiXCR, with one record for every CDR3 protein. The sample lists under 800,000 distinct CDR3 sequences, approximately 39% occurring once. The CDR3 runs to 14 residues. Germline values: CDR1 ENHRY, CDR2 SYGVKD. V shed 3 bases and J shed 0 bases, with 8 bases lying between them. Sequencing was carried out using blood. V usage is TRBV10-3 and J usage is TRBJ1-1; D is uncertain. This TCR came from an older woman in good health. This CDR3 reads CAISDTGMNTEAFF. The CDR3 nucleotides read TGTGCCATCAGTGACACGGGAATGAACACTGAAGCTTTCTTT.